This record looks at one TCR beta chain sequence and its context. What it recognizes is unknown. This sample was included in a study of T cell repertoires in cytomegalovirus infection. Overall study context: Public signatures in TCR beta pointed to CMV infection and matching HLA type.

Study-wide results and limits: Summed public TCR beta family frequency identified CMV carriers bearing the relevant HLA. The ex vivo response was dominated by HLA-C-restricted CMV-specific TCR beta clonotypes.

TCRdb passed the reads through MiXCR, listing each CDR3 protein once. The table records around 260,000 distinct CDR3 sequences, about 25% of them present only once. The CDR3 is made up of 15 amino acids. V dropped 3 bases and J dropped 4; count of bases not matched to a gene: 6. The TCR originated in a human donor in good health (CMV status not recorded). Some clones in this sample may be carry-over from other donors' samples. The specimen sequenced was PBMCs. V usage is TRBV12-3 or TRBV12-4 and J usage is TRBJ1-2; TRBD1 matches at 9 bases. CDR3 region: CASSLGGQGVYGYTF. CDR3 sequence (DNA): TGTGCCAGCAGTTTGGGGGGACAGGGCGTCTATGGCTACACCTTC.